This T cell receptor (beta chain) appears in the sequencing data of a study of shared clonotypes between healthy human individuals. Study conclusions and caveats: Naive subsets, compared against memory subsets, generally had larger estimated richness values. Few donors limited the genetic and exposure-history diversity represented.

Donation came from healthy HIV-negative adults that had no recent acute infections or vaccinations. Naive CD45RA+ and memory CD45RA-negative subsets were split from CD4+ cells. There are 14 residues in the CDR3. With 7 bases removed from V and 11 bases from J, the gap between germline ends came to 21 bases. The germline gives CDR1 MNHNS, CDR2 SASEGT. In the case of this clone: The antigen remains unidentified.

Here immunoSEQ multiplex PCR was the method, and the copy in TCRdb shows in-frame clones only, minus some. The table shows fewer than 2.5 million clones, with over 85% occurring only once. This rearrangement joins TRBV6-1 to TRBJ1-5, with D perhaps TRBD1 (6 bases). The sequence was obtained from a man between 18 and 35 years old in good health. Some clones in this sample may be carry-over from other donors' samples. The specimen was naive CD4+ T cells from PBMCs. Subset reported: CD45RA+ positively selected. CDR3 nucleotides: TGTGCCAGCACCTCAATTGCCTCCAGGGGATCCCAGCATTTT. The encoded protein is CASTSIASRGSQHF.